One and the same sample provided the 20 T cell receptor beta chains below, sequenced in a study of T cells after yellow fever vaccination. TCRdb re-called the 5' RACE reads through MiXCR, storing one row per CDR3 protein. The sample consists of some 120,000 distinct CDR3 sequences, over 8% of them appearing once. The sample consisted of CD8+ T cells sorted from PBMCs, taken on the day of the yellow fever booster vaccination. Source of these receptors: a man younger than 30 who received the YFV17D yellow fever vaccine.

This clonotype was counted ten times or more. This chain connects TRBV5-1 to TRBJ2-2; no reliable D call. V lost 2 bases and J 3 bases, leaving 5 bases between the germline ends. Per the germline V gene, CDR1 is SGHRS and CDR2 is YFSETQ. This CDR3 region has 13 residues. CDR3: CASSFGYTGELFF. As DNA, the CDR3 is TGCGCCAGCAGCTTTGGTTACACCGGGGAGCTGTTTTTT.

This clonotype was recorded a few times. V gene TRBV11-1 combines with J gene TRBJ1-5; TRBD1 agrees at 9 bases. Germline CDR1 is SGHAT and CDR2 is FQDESV (reference sequence). CDR3 length: 15 amino acids. V was pared by 1 base and J by 5 bases, with 3 bases of the junction left unmatched. Here the CDR3 DNA reads TGTGCCAGCAGCTTAGGTACAGGGGGCGATCAGCCCCAGCATTTT. Its translation is CASSLGTGGDQPQHF.

V usage is TRBV20-1 and J usage is TRBJ2-1; TRBD2 matches 7 bases. CDR1 and CDR2 (germline): DFQATT, SNEGSKA (reference sequence). The V and J ends lost 6 bases and 7 bases, in that order; junction bases with no gene match: 15. There are 15 residues in the CDR3. The CDR3 nucleotides read TGCAGTGCCAGCAGCGGAGAGAGCGGGGCAAATGAGCAGTTCTTC. This translates into CSASSGESGANEQFF.

There are a few counts of this clonotype. J is TRBJ2-5 and V is TRBV7-6, with TRBD1 identical over 9 bases. The CDR3 extends over 17 amino acids. V lost 5 bases and J lost 0; bases outside the gene matches: 10. In germline, CDR1 is SGHVS, CDR2 FNYEAQ. CDR3 protein: CASSENSGTGYQETQYF. The CDR3 bases are TGTGCCAGCAGCGAGAACTCCGGGACAGGGTACCAAGAGACCCAGTACTTC.

This clonotype was seen a few times. The gene calls are TRBV7-2 and TRBJ1-1, with unresolved D. The germline V and J ends were trimmed by 5 bases and 5 bases, with 15 bases remaining between them. CDR1 is SGHTA, CDR2 FQGNSA, per germline. The CDR3 runs 14 residues. The CDR3 sequence: CASSATTWGTEAFF. CDR3 in DNA: TGTGCCAGCAGCGCGACGACCTGGGGAACTGAAGCTTTCTTT.

This clonotype was seen more than once but under ten times. The chain is built from TRBV4-1 and TRBJ2-6; D uncertain. The V end was cut by 1 base, the J end by 4 bases, with 17 bases between. The CDR3 contains 18 residues. Germline CDR1 and CDR2: MGHRA and YSYEKL. CDR3 sequence reads: CASSQGLIWPAGANVLTF. In DNA form, the CDR3 reads TGCGCCAGCAGCCAAGGGCTAATTTGGCCCGCGGGGGCCAACGTCCTGACTTTC.

This clonotype was picked up one time. The chain has TRBV9 and TRBJ1-2; D remains ambiguous. CDR3 length: 11 amino acids. V was shortened by 7 bases and J by 3 bases, with 7 bases between the two germline ends. CDR1 is SGDLS, CDR2 YYNGEE, per germline. This CDR3 is CASVTYYGYTF. The CDR3 nucleotides read TGTGCCAGCGTGACATACTATGGCTACACCTTC.

This clonotype was observed a handful of times. The V gene is TRBV20-1, the J gene TRBJ2-1; no definite D call. Germline assignment: CDR1 DFQATT and CDR2 SNEGSKA (reference sequence). V lost 0 bases and J 2 bases, leaving 17 bases between the germline ends. CDR3 length: 17 amino acids. CDR3 sequence: CSARDPGGRRAYNEQFF. In DNA, the CDR3 is TGCAGTGCTAGAGATCCAGGCGGTCGACGGGCCTACAATGAGCAGTTCTTC.

V gene TRBV23-1 combines with J gene TRBJ2-7, with D possibly called TRBD1 or TRBD2 (6 bases each). TRBV23-1 is designated an ORF whose function remains uncertain. This CDR3 has 14 amino acids. V gave up 8 bases and J gave up 2 bases, with 16 bases separating them. The CDR3 DNA reads TGCGCCAGCCTCCGCGGGACAAAGACCTACGAGCAGTACGTC. This codes for CASLRGTKTYEQYV.

This clonotype has at least ten counts. The chain carries TRBV5-1 and TRBJ1-2, with a weak D call TRBD1 (5 bases). The germline V gene encodes CDR1 SGHRS and CDR2 YFSETQ. CDR3 length: 14 residues. V lost 4 bases, J lost 8 bases, and 18 bases lay in between. DNA for the CDR3: TGCGCCAGCAGCCGGGGGATCCGAAGTGGGGGCTACACCTTC. Its translation is CASSRGIRSGGYTF.

This chain joins TRBV5-4 and TRBJ2-7; 11 positions agree with TRBD2. Per the germline V gene, CDR1 is SGHNT and CDR2 is YYREEE (reference sequence). The CDR3 is 16 amino acids. The ends lost 6 bases at V and 4 bases at J; junction bases unmatched: 12. The CDR3 sequence: CASIPRPGLAVYEQYV. CDR3 DNA: TGTGCCAGCATCCCTCGGCCGGGACTAGCGGTATACGAGCAGTACGTC.

The chain carries TRBV5-4 and TRBJ2-4; D is tentatively TRBD1 or TRBD2 (6 bases each). With 2 bases removed from V and 5 bases from J, the gap between germline ends came to 11 bases. The CDR3 runs to 14 residues. The V gene's germline CDR1 is SGHNT and CDR2 YYREEE (reference sequence). CDR3 loop: CASSFGGGQNIQYF. The CDR3 bases are TGTGCCAGCAGCTTCGGGGGCGGCCAAAACATTCAGTACTTC.

This clonotype has just a few counts. The rearrangement joins TRBV20-1 to TRBJ1-2; 8 bases are shared with TRBD1. The CDR3 length is 15 residues. The V segment lost 6 bases and the J segment 4 bases; nucleotides outside the gene matches: 13. The germline V gene has CDR1 DFQATT and CDR2 SNEGSKA (reference sequence). The CDR3 nucleotides read TGCAGTGCCCAGGACAGGGAACGTCTGGGCTATGGCTACACCTTC. This encodes CSAQDRERLGYGYTF.

This clonotype was detected ten times or more. This chain uses TRBV7-8 with TRBJ1-2; D is ambiguous. Trimming cost V 1 base and J 8 bases, with 8 bases left between them. Per germline, CDR1 SGHVS and CDR2 FQNEAQ. The CDR3 sequence is 12 residues long. CDR3 protein: CASSLGARGYTF. The CDR3 region has the DNA TGTGCCAGCAGCTTAGGGGCCCGGGGCTACACCTTC.

This clonotype was seen only a few times. The V call is TRBV3-1, the J call TRBJ2-7; D is possibly TRBD2 (5 bases). Germline assignment: CDR1 LGHDT and CDR2 YNNKEL (reference sequence). Trimming took off 0 bases at V and 3 bases at J, with 12 bases between the two ends. The CDR3 covers 15 residues. CDR3 sequence (DNA): TGTGCCAGCAGCCAAGATGGGAGCCTCCGCTACGAGCAGTACTTC. Translating it yields CASSQDGSLRYEQYF.

The J gene is TRBJ2-1, the V gene TRBV6-5; D ambiguous. Trimming stripped 0 bases from V and 6 bases from J, with 9 bases between. Germline V gene data show CDR1 as MNHEY and CDR2 as SVGAGI. This CDR3 spans 14 amino acids. As DNA, the CDR3 is TGTGCCAGCAGTTACTCGCTAGGGCTCAATGAGCAGTTCTTC. Encoded protein: CASSYSLGLNEQFF.

In its sample, this clonotype was seen a few times. The J gene is TRBJ2-3, the V gene TRBV7-6, with TRBD2 matching 13 bases. The CDR3 contains 16 residues. Germline V lookup: CDR1 SGHVS, CDR2 FNYEAQ. V lost 4 bases and J lost 2; bases outside the gene matches: 3. As DNA, the CDR3 is TGTGCCAGCAGCTCCGGACTAGCGGGGGACACAGATACGCAGTATTTT. Translated: CASSSGLAGDTDTQYF.

V and J are TRBV7-8 and TRBJ2-3; 10 nucleotides line up with TRBD2. Germline V CDR1 and CDR2: SGHVS, FQNEAQ. V shed 5 bases and J 5 bases; nucleotides not matched to a gene: 10. This CDR3 comprises 16 residues. DNA for the CDR3: TGTGCCAGCAGCCAGAATACGGGACTAGCGAGAGATACGCAGTATTTT. Amino acid sequence: CASSQNTGLARDTQYF. The entire variable domain, with the rest obtained from reference TRBV7-8 and TRBJ2-3, is as follows: GAGVSQSPRYKVAKRGQDVALRCDPISGHVSLFWYQQALGQGPEFLTYFQNEAQLDKSGLPSDRFFAERPEGSVSTLKIQRTQQEDSAVYLCASSQNTGLARDTQYFGPGTRLTVL.

This sequence joins TRBV12-5 and TRBJ1-6; 10 bases are shared with TRBD1. V lost 8 bases and J lost 10; bases outside the gene matches: 11. Germline values: CDR1 LGHNT, CDR2 FRNRAP. The CDR3 length is 15 residues. In DNA form, the CDR3 reads TGTGCTAGTACTCCTTACGGACAGGGGGTATCACCCCTCCACTTT. This translates into CASTPYGQGVSPLHF. Drawing the rest from reference TRBV12-5 and TRBJ1-6, the complete variable domain is DARVTQTPRHKVTEMGQEVTMRCQPILGHNTVFWYRQTMMQGLELLAYFRNRAPLDDSGMPKDRFSAEMPDATLATLKIQPSEPRDSAVYFCASTPYGQGVSPLHFGNGTRLTVT.

This clonotype has ten or more counts. In nucleotides, the CDR3 is TGTGCCAGCAGCTTAGCGGGCTCCCAAGAGACCCAGTACTTC. This codes for CASSLAGSQETQYF. V is TRBV7-8 and J is TRBJ2-5; no definite D call. Per germline, CDR1 SGHVS and CDR2 FQNEAQ. There are 14 residues in the CDR3. The germline V and J ends were trimmed by 0 bases and 1 base, with 6 bases remaining between them.